This is a list of T cell receptor beta chains from one sample in a study of blood T cell repertoires in COVID-19. The data were produced by immunoSEQ multiplex PCR, yet TCRdb's version contains in-frame clones alone and is incomplete. The top ten hold over 1% of the sample, which has about 46,000 clones, approximately 86% seen once. Input material: peripheral blood. These TCRs come from a man in his sixties with acute or convalescent COVID-19. Each CDR3 is given with its conserved first and last residue. D genes are given only for firm matches. Size tells how often a clone was seen (once, few, many) or the class of an expanded clone, and some rows leave it out.

J	D	size	V	DNA	CDR3
TRBJ2-2	TRBD1	.	TRBV3-1/TRBV3-2	TGTGCCAGCAGCCAAGGGTCCGGGACAGGGGATGTATTCGCCGGGGAGCTGTTTTTT	CASSQGSGTGDVFAGELFF
TRBJ1-2	.	.	TRBV19	TGTGCCACCACGGAGGGTCTTGGCTACACCTTC	CATTEGLGYTF
TRBJ1-6	.	.	TRBV10-2	TGCGCCAGCAGTGACCCGTGGGCCGTCCTCCACTTT	CASSDPWAVLHF
TRBJ1-4	.	.	TRBV9	TGTGCCAGCAGCCAATGGCAGGGTAGTAGTGAAAAACTGTTTTTT	CASSQWQGSSEKLFF
TRBJ2-2	.	.	TRBV5-4	TGTGCCAGCAGCTTGGCCAAACGGGGAAACACCGGGGAGCTGTTTTTT	CASSLAKRGNTGELFF
TRBJ2-7	.	once	TRBV5-8	TGTGCCAGCAACCTTGGGCTATTCGAGCAGTACTTC	CASNLGLFEQYF
TRBJ1-2	.	.	TRBV6-5	TGTGCCAGCAGTTCCCAGGGCAATGTTAGGGGCTACACCTTC	CASSSQGNVRGYTF
TRBJ2-7	.	few	TRBV2	TGTGCCAGCAGTCCAACAGGGTACAGGCAGTACTTC	CASSPTGYRQYF
TRBJ1-2	.	.	TRBV7-2	TGTGCCAGCCGCCGAGACACAAACTATGGCTACACCTTC	CASRRDTNYGYTF
TRBJ2-3	.	.	TRBV18	TGTGCCAGCTCACGGACAACTAGCACAGATACGCAGTATTTT	CASSRTTSTDTQYF
TRBJ2-1	.	once	TRBV20-1	TGCAGTGCTGGCCACGAGCAGTTCTTC	CSAGHEQFF
TRBJ1-2	TRBD1	.	TRBV3-1/TRBV3-2	TGTGCCAGCAGCCAATATGGGACAGACCTGCTTAACTATGGCTACACCTTC	CASSQYGTDLLNYGYTF
TRBJ1-1	TRBD1	.	TRBV18	TGTGCCAGCTCACTACGGACAGGGGGTACTGAAGCTTTCTTT	CASSLRTGGTEAFF
TRBJ2-1	TRBD1	.	TRBV28	TGTGCCAGCAGCCTAAGGACAGGGCTCGCGCGGGCTGTTTCGTATGAGCAGTTCTTC	CASSLRTGLARAVSYEQFF
TRBJ1-1	.	.	TRBV4-1	TGCGCCAGCAGCCAGGTGGTGGGGGGGAACACTGAAGCTTTCTTT	CASSQVVGGNTEAFF
TRBJ1-1	.	.	TRBV28	TGTGCCAGCAGCCCCCCGTCCGGTTGGAACACTGAAGCTTTCTTT	CASSPPSGWNTEAFF
TRBJ2-7	.	once	TRBV4-2	TGTGCCAGCAGCCAAGATTGGGGCAGTACATACTCCTACGAGCAGTACTTC	CASSQDWGSTYSYEQYF
TRBJ1-3	.	.	TRBV25-1	TGTGCCAGCAGTGAATCGGGGATAGACTCTGGAAACACCATATATTTT	CASSESGIDSGNTIYF
TRBJ1-5	.	.	TRBV4-2	TGTGCCAGCAGCCAAGATGGGCAGGGCAATCAGCCCCAGCATTTT	CASSQDGQGNQPQHF
TRBJ2-1	TRBD2	.	TRBV6-5	TGTGCCAGCAGACTAGCGGGAGGGGATGAGCAGTTCTTC	CASRLAGGDEQFF
TRBJ2-6	.	.	TRBV4-3	TGCGCCAGCAGCCTCCAGGGGCAGGGAGCGACTGGGGCCAACGTCCTGACTTTC	CASSLQGQGATGANVLTF
TRBJ1-6	TRBD1	.	TRBV10-3	TGTGCCCCTCCGCCGGGACAGGGGGATTCACCCCTCCACTTT	CAPPPGQGDSPLHF
TRBJ2-1	TRBD1	once	TRBV18	TGTGCCAGCTCACCCCCGGGACAGGTCCTTATGGAGCAGTTCTTC	CASSPPGQVLMEQFF
TRBJ2-3	.	.	TRBV29-1	TGCAGCGCCACCGGGACTAGCACAGATACGCAGTATTTT	CSATGTSTDTQYF
TRBJ1-5	.	.	TRBV4-3	TGCGCCAGCAGCCAAGACAGGGGTTTCCAGCCCCAGCATTTT	CASSQDRGFQPQHF
TRBJ1-2	.	.	TRBV28	TGTGCCAGCAGTCCTTGGGGAGGCAGGCGTACTTCCTATGGCTACACCTTC	CASSPWGGRRTSYGYTF
TRBJ1-4	.	.	TRBV3-1/TRBV3-2	TGTGCCAGCAGCCAAACCACAGGTTTCGCAACTAATGAAAAACTGTTTTTT	CASSQTTGFATNEKLFF
TRBJ1-6	TRBD1	.	TRBV6-5	TGTGCCAGCAGGACAGGGGAATATAATTCACCCCTCCACTTT	CASRTGEYNSPLHF
TRBJ1-4	.	.	TRBV25-1	TGTGCTGTTGCGTTCGCAACTAATGAAAAACTGTTTTTT	CAVAFATNEKLFF
TRBJ1-1	.	few	TRBV7-3	TGTGCCAGCAGCTTGGACTATTCGGGCACTGAAGCTTTCTTT	CASSLDYSGTEAFF
TRBJ1-6	.	.	TRBV2	TGTGCCAGCCATGACAGATATAATTCACCCCTCCACTTT	CASHDRYNSPLHF
TRBJ2-7	TRBD2	.	TRBV6-6	TGTGCCAGCAGACCTCCTACTAGCGGGGGGGGCTACGAGCAGTACTTC	CASRPPTSGGGYEQYF